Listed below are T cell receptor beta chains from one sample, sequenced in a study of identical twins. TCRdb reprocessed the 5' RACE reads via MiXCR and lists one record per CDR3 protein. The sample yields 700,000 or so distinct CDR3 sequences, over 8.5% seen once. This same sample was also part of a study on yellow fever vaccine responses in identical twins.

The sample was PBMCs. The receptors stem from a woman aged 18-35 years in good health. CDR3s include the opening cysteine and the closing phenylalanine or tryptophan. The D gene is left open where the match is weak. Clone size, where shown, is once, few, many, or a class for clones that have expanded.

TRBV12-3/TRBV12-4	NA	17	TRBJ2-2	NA	CAISFKMRTSNTGELFF	TGTGCCATCAGTTTTAAGATGCGAACGTCGAACACCGGGGAGCTGTTTTTT
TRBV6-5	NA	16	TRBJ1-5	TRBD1	CASSYSNRGGNQPQHF	TGTGCCAGCAGTTACTCCAACAGGGGTGGCAATCAGCCCCAGCATTTT
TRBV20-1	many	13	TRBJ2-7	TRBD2	CSARTSGKNEQYF	TGCAGTGCTCGGACTAGCGGGAAGAACGAGCAGTACTTC
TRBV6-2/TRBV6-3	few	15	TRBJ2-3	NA	CASRPGLLRPDTQYF	TGTGCCAGCAGGCCGGGACTTCTTCGCCCAGATACGCAGTATTTT
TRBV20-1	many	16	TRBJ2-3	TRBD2	CSARAFGAGGTDTQYF	TGCAGTGCTAGAGCATTCGGGGCGGGGGGCACAGATACGCAGTATTTT
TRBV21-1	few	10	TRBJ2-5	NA	CARGTETQYF	TGTGCCAGGGGGACCGAGACCCAGTACTTC
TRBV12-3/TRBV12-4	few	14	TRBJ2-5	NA	CASSSPGVRGTQYF	TGTGCCAGCAGTTCCCCAGGGGTCCGAGGGACCCAGTACTTC
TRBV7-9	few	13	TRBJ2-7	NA	CASSSGTTAQAVF	TGTGCCAGCAGCTCGGGAACGACAGCGCAGGCAGTATTC
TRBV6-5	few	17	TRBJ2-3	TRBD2	CASSYSGAGGGTDTQYF	TGTGCCAGCAGTTACTCCGGAGCGGGAGGTGGCACAGATACGCAGTATTTT
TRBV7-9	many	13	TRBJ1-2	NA	CASSLRENYGYTF	TGTGCCAGCAGCTTACGGGAGAACTATGGCTACACCTTC
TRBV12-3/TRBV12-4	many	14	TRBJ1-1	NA	CASSLLGSNTEAFF	TGTGCCAGCAGTTTGCTCGGCAGCAACACTGAAGCTTTCTTT
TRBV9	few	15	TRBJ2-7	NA	CASSPAVLGFYEQYF	TGTGCCAGCAGCCCCGCTGTCTTGGGTTTCTACGAGCAGTACTTC
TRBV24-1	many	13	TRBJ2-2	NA	CATSERQPGELFF	TGTGCCACCAGTGAACGACAGCCCGGGGAGCTGTTTTTT
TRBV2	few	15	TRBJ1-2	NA	CASSEAPELNYGYTF	TGTGCCAGCAGTGAAGCGCCCGAGCTTAACTATGGCTACACCTTC
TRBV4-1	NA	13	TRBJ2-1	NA	CASSQVSSSEQFF	TGCGCCAGCAGCCAAGTCTCGAGTAGTGAGCAGTTCTTC
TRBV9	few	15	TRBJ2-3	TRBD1	CASSVAGGYTDTQYF	TGTGCCAGCAGCGTAGCAGGGGGCTACACAGATACGCAGTATTTT
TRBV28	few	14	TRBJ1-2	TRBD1	CASRTGQTNYGYTF	TGTGCCAGCAGGACGGGACAGACTAACTATGGCTACACCTTC
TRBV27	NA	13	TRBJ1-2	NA	CASSLIGGYGYTF	TGTGCCAGCAGCCTTATAGGGGGCTATGGCTACACCTTC
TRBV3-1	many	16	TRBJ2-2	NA	CASSQDPGINTGELFF	TGTGCCAGCAGCCAAGATCCCGGTATTAACACCGGGGAGCTGTTTTTT
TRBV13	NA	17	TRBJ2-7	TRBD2	CASSSVLGLAGAYEQYF	TGTGCCAGCAGCTCCGTACTCGGACTAGCGGGAGCCTACGAGCAGTACTTC
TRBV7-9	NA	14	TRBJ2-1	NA	CASSLAAGSNEQFF	TGTGCCAGCAGCTTAGCGGCAGGGTCAAATGAGCAGTTCTTC
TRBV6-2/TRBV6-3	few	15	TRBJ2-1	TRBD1	CASLEGQRSYNEQFF	TGTGCCAGCCTTGAGGGACAGCGATCCTACAATGAGCAGTTCTTC
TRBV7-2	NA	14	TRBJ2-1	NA	CASSLGDPGNEQFF	TGTGCCAGCAGCTTAGGGGATCCGGGGAATGAGCAGTTCTTC
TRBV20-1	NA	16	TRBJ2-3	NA	CSATHSRRGDTDTQYF	TGCAGTGCTACCCATTCAAGGCGGGGAGACACAGATACGCAGTATTTT